This T cell receptor (beta chain) emerged from a study of T-cell memory formation after mild COVID-19. For the study at large: There were largely donor-specific TCR clusters. Whole-study results and caveats: Contracting clones localized mainly to CM and EM when CD4+ and mainly to EMRA when CD8+.

TCRdb recomputed calls from the 5' RACE reads with MiXCR, one row per CDR3 protein. The sample holds about 120,000 distinct CDR3 sequences, about 24% seen once. Germline V gene sequence: CDR1 SNHLY, CDR2 FYNNEI. The V gene lost 2 bases and the J gene lost 2 bases, with 12 bases spanning the gap. The CDR3 contains 15 residues. In its sample, this clonotype was seen many times. What it binds is not known. The receptor comes from a man aged 18 to 29 who had mild COVID-19 (a few samples of this study predate the infection). Cell type and time point are not known. The sample comprised PBMCs or a T cell subset sorted from them (not recorded which). V gene TRBV2 combines with J gene TRBJ1-1; D gene uncertain. CDR3 coding DNA: TGTGCCAGCAGTGAACAAAGGACCGTAAACACTGAAGCTTTCTTT. Its protein is CASSEQRTVNTEAFF.